This entry lists 30 T cell receptor beta chains sequenced from one sample in a study of OX40 agonist ivuxolimab in advanced cancers. The data were produced by immunoSEQ multiplex PCR, yet TCRdb's version contains in-frame clones alone and is incomplete. The sample lists about 27,000 clones; around 86% were seen once. Sequenced material: CD4+ or CD8+ T cells sorted from blood, taken in a trial of the OX40 agonist ivuxolimab. These receptors all come from an adult with an advanced solid tumor such as melanoma, head and neck, liver or kidney cancer.

This chain connects TRBV5-6 to TRBJ2-5; a possible D gene is TRBD2 (5 bases). V was shortened by 0 bases and J by 5 bases, with 14 bases between the two germline ends. This CDR3 is 15 amino acids long. Germline CDR1 reads SGHDT; CDR2 reads YYEEEE. The CDR3 DNA reads as TGTGCCAGCAGCTTGGGTCGGGGATCCTATGAGACCCAGTACTTC. Encoded protein: CASSLGRGSYETQYF.

The V call is TRBV10-2, the J call TRBJ2-7; D remains ambiguous. Trimming removed 1 base from V and 0 bases from J, with 7 bases in between. This CDR3 is built from 14 residues. Germline CDR1 and CDR2: WSHSY and SAAADI. The CDR3: CASSEFGYSYEQYF. CDR3 DNA: TGCGCCAGCAGTGAGTTTGGCTACTCCTACGAGCAGTACTTC.

This rearrangement joins TRBV10-3 to TRBJ2-1, with 7 nucleotides matching TRBD1. Germline values: CDR1 ENHRY, CDR2 SYGVKD. The V and J ends lost 3 bases and 2 bases, in that order; junction bases with no gene match: 1. The CDR3 sequence is 14 residues long. This CDR3 is CAISEQGTYNEQFF. CDR3 coding DNA: TGTGCCATCAGTGAACAGGGGACCTACAATGAGCAGTTCTTC.

This clone was counted once. The V gene is TRBV7-6, the J gene TRBJ2-7; D remains ambiguous. V was clipped by 3 bases and J by 3 bases, with 9 bases between them. Germline V gives CDR1 SGHVS, CDR2 FNYEAQ. CDR3 size: 13 residues. CDR3 bases: TGTGCCAGCAGCTTTGCTAGGGACTACGAGCAGTACTTC. Its protein product is CASSFARDYEQYF.

The chain couples TRBV11-2 to TRBJ1-1; D unclear. Germline CDR1 is SGHAT and CDR2 is FQNNGV. This CDR3 contains 15 residues. V gave up 7 bases and J gave up 4 bases, with 19 bases separating them. The CDR3 is CASTFRAWGSTEAFF. The CDR3 DNA sequence: TGTGCCAGCACATTTAGGGCATGGGGAAGCACTGAAGCTTTCTTT.

The chain uses TRBV28 and TRBJ1-5; 7 bases are a match to TRBD1. Per the germline V gene, CDR1 is MDHEN and CDR2 is SYDVKM. V shed 3 bases, J shed 4 bases, and the junction held 6 bases outside the gene matches. The CDR3 covers 15 residues. The CDR3 protein is CASSLRGQINQPQHF. The CDR3 nucleotides are TGTGCCAGCAGTTTGAGGGGGCAGATTAATCAGCCCCAGCATTTT.

This clone was seen a handful of times. The gene calls are TRBV5-6 and TRBJ2-7; perhaps TRBD2 as D (5 bases). CDR3 length equals 12 residues. Germline assignment: CDR1 SGHDT and CDR2 YYEEEE. With 4 bases removed from V and 3 bases from J, the gap between germline ends came to 8 bases. This CDR3 is CASSHGNYEQYF. CDR3 sequence (DNA): TGTGCCAGCAGCCACGGGAACTACGAGCAGTACTTC. Together with reference TRBV5-6 and TRBJ2-7, the CDR3 gives the full variable domain: DAGVTQSPTHLIKTRGQQVTLRCSPKSGHDTVSWYQQALGQGPQFIFQYYEEEERQRGNFPDRFSGHQFPNYSSELNVNALLLGDSALYLCASSHGNYEQYFGPGTRLTVT.

The CDR3 sequence is CASTDRHEQYF. The CDR3 nucleotides are TGTGCCAGCACCGATCGGCACGAGCAGTACTTC. V is TRBV7-9 and J is TRBJ2-7; D is undetermined. CDR1 is SEHNR and CDR2 is FQNEAQ in the germline V gene (reference sequence). The CDR3 is 11 amino acids. V lost 7 bases and J 5 bases, leaving 9 bases between the germline ends.

The chain joins TRBV7-9 to TRBJ2-5; unclear D gene. Per germline, CDR1 SEHNR and CDR2 FQNEAQ (reference sequence). The length of the CDR3 is 13 residues. V shed 1 base and J shed 1 base, with 4 bases lying between them. The CDR3 nucleotides are TGTGCCAGCAGCTTAGTCAGCCAAGAGACCCAGTACTTC. Residues: CASSLVSQETQYF.

The chain joins TRBV4-1 to TRBJ1-2; D remains ambiguous. This CDR3 contains 13 residues. Trimming removed 8 bases from V and 3 bases from J, with 13 bases in between. Germline V gene lookup returns CDR1 MGHRA and CDR2 YSYEKL. The CDR3 sequence: CASSTEAYYGYTF. DNA for the CDR3: TGCGCCAGCTCGACGGAGGCTTACTATGGCTACACCTTC.

This clone was detected once. V usage is TRBV19 and J usage is TRBJ2-2; 12 nucleotides line up with TRBD2. Trimming removed 1 base from V and 7 bases from J; junction bases left unmatched: 1. Per germline, CDR1 LNHDA and CDR2 SQIVND (reference sequence). The CDR3 has 15 residues. CDR3 residues: CASSIVTSGSGELFF. The CDR3, as DNA: TGTGCCAGTAGTATAGTGACTAGCGGGAGCGGGGAGCTGTTTTTT.

The V and J genes are TRBV28 and TRBJ2-7; TRBD2 agrees at 7 bases. Germline loops: CDR1 MDHEN, CDR2 SYDVKM. The J segment lost 3 bases and the V segment lost 5 bases, leaving 10 bases of the junction unmatched. There are 15 residues in the CDR3. CDR3 bases: TGTGCCAGCAGTCCCGTGGGGGAGGGATACTACGAGCAGTACTTC. Translating gives CASSPVGEGYYEQYF.

The chain recombines TRBV11-3 with TRBJ2-7, with D possibly matching TRBD1 (6 bases). V gave up 8 bases and J gave up 6 bases, with 14 bases separating them. Germline V lookup: CDR1 SGHNT, CDR2 YENEEA. This CDR3 region has 12 residues. In DNA form, the CDR3 reads TGTGCCAGCTCCCCCGGGGACACCGAGCAGTACTTC. This gives the protein CASSPGDTEQYF.

The rearrangement links TRBV19 to TRBJ2-2, with 13 bases aligning to TRBD2. V lost 1 base, J lost 0 bases, and 20 bases stayed unmatched. Germline V gene sequence: CDR1 LNHDA, CDR2 SQIVND (reference sequence). This CDR3 is 24 amino acids long. DNA of the CDR3: TGTGCCAGTAGTATAGTTCCCGGGGGTAGCCGTACTAGCGGGAGGGCCGCGAACACCGGGGAGCTGTTTTTT. It specifies CASSIVPGGSRTSGRAANTGELFF.

The chain employs TRBV7-2 and TRBJ2-5, with a weak D call TRBD1 (5 bases). Germline assignment: CDR1 SGHTA and CDR2 FQGNSA. CDR3 length equals 12 residues. The germline V and J ends were trimmed by 3 bases and 6 bases, with 8 bases remaining between them. This chain's CDR3 is CASSLTAQTQYF. In DNA form, the CDR3 reads TGTGCCAGCAGCTTGACAGCACAGACCCAGTACTTC.

This rearrangement joins TRBV2 to TRBJ2-3; 11 nucleotides line up with TRBD2. The CDR3 contains 14 residues. The junction had 2 bases not matched to a gene; V was cut back by 7 bases and J by 2 bases. Germline assignment: CDR1 SNHLY and CDR2 FYNNEI. The CDR3 DNA sequence: TGTGCCAGCATGGGACTAGCGGTCACAGATACGCAGTATTTT. This gives the protein CASMGLAVTDTQYF.

The chain uses TRBV5-6 and TRBJ2-1, with D hard to call. Germline V gene sequence: CDR1 SGHDT, CDR2 YYEEEE. The CDR3 is 15 amino acids. The V and J ends lost 1 base and 0 bases respectively, with 8 bases between them. The CDR3 protein is CASSLSPSSYNEQFF. The CDR3 DNA sequence: TGTGCCAGCAGCTTGTCACCGAGCTCCTACAATGAGCAGTTCTTC.

The chain uses TRBV13 and TRBJ2-3; 12 nucleotides match TRBD2. CDR1 and CDR2 (germline): PRHDT, FYEKMQ (reference sequence). CDR3 length equals 17 residues. V gave up 5 bases and J gave up 4 bases; unmatched junction bases: 10. As DNA, the CDR3 is TGTGCCAGCAGCGCCCCTAGCGGGGGGGTGGTTGCAGATACGCAGTATTTT. Its protein product is CASSAPSGGVVADTQYF. The variable domain in full, completed from reference TRBV13 and TRBJ2-3, reads AAGVIQSPRHLIKEKRETATLKCYPIPRHDTVYWYQQGPGQDPQFLISFYEKMQSDKGSIPDRFSAQQFSDYHSELNMSSLELGDSALYFCASSAPSGGVVADTQYFGPGTRLTVL.

The chain carries TRBV5-6 and TRBJ2-5; D might be TRBD2 (6 bases). The CDR3 loop spans 12 amino acids. V shed 3 bases and J shed 5 bases, with 8 bases lying between them. Germline V gives CDR1 SGHDT, CDR2 YYEEEE. The CDR3 region is CASSSGVETQYF. The CDR3 nucleotides are TGTGCCAGCAGCTCGGGAGTCGAGACCCAGTACTTC.

V usage is TRBV30 and J usage is TRBJ2-7; 7 nucleotides match TRBD2. The V gene end was trimmed by 2 bases and the J gene end by 5 bases; junction bases not matched to a gene: 6. The CDR3 length is 13 residues. Per germline, CDR1 GTSNPN and CDR2 SVGIG (reference sequence). This chain's CDR3 is CAWSKLGGNEQYF. DNA for the CDR3: TGTGCCTGGAGTAAATTGGGGGGGAACGAGCAGTACTTC.

V gene TRBV5-1 combines with J gene TRBJ2-2; the D gene is possibly TRBD2 (5 bases). Germline assignment: CDR1 SGHRS and CDR2 YFSETQ. The CDR3 is made up of 15 amino acids. Trimming took off 4 bases at V and 4 bases at J, with 14 bases between the two ends. CDR3 DNA: TGCGCCAGCAGCGAAGGAAACGGGGTCACCGGGGAGCTGTTTTTT. Residues: CASSEGNGVTGELFF. Complete variable domain (other parts from reference TRBV5-1 and TRBJ2-2): KAGVTQTPRYLIKTRGQQVTLSCSPISGHRSVSWYQQTPGQGLQFLFEYFSETQRNKGNFPGRFSGRQFSNSRSEMNVSTLELGDSALYLCASSEGNGVTGELFFGEGSRLTVL.

This chain links TRBV5-6 with TRBJ2-7; no reliable D call. Germline CDR1 reads SGHDT; CDR2 reads YYEEEE. This CDR3 is built from 12 residues. The V and J ends lost 2 bases and 1 base respectively, with 4 bases between them. CDR3 DNA sequence: TGTGCCAGCAGCTTCCTATCCTACGAGCAGTACTTC. Protein sequence: CASSFLSYEQYF.

The rearrangement uses TRBV29-1 and TRBJ2-7, with D unresolved. The CDR3 consists of 13 residues. Germline assignment: CDR1 SQVTM and CDR2 ANQGSEA. Trimming removed 3 bases from V and 0 bases from J, with 9 bases in between. DNA of the CDR3: TGCAGCGTTGAGCTGACGAGCTCCTACGAGCAGTACTTC. Protein sequence: CSVELTSSYEQYF.

V gene TRBV15 combines with J gene TRBJ2-1, with TRBD1 identical over 7 bases. Germline-derived CDR1 and CDR2 are LNHNV and YYDKDF (reference sequence). CDR3 size: 17 residues. The ends lost 1 base at V and 0 bases at J; junction bases unmatched: 6. The DNA of the CDR3 is TGTGCCACCAGCAGAGGGGGCCCAGGGGGCTCCTACAATGAGCAGTTCTTC. Its protein product is CATSRGGPGGSYNEQFF.

V usage is TRBV6-6 and J usage is TRBJ2-7; 12 bases are a match to TRBD2. V lost 1 base to trimming and J lost 2 bases; unmatched junction nucleotides: 3. Germline loops: CDR1 MNHNY, CDR2 SVGAGI (reference sequence). This CDR3 spans 16 amino acids. The DNA for the CDR3 is TGTGCCAGCAGTTACTTCCCTAGCGGGAGGGCCTACGAGCAGTACTTC. It translates to CASSYFPSGRAYEQYF.

The V gene is TRBV4-1, the J gene TRBJ2-1, with TRBD2 matching over 7 bases. Germline V lookup: CDR1 MGHRA, CDR2 YSYEKL. The CDR3 length is 13 residues. The V segment lost 0 bases and the J segment 9 bases; nucleotides outside the gene matches: 2. The CDR3 DNA follows: TGCGCCAGCAGCCAAGAGACTAGCAGTGAGCAGTTCTTC. It is translated as CASSQETSSEQFF.

J is TRBJ2-7 and V is TRBV27; possible D gene TRBD2, 5 bases. Germline loops: CDR1 MNHEY, CDR2 SMNVEV (reference sequence). This CDR3 is 13 amino acids long. The germline V and J ends were trimmed by 4 bases and 5 bases, with 12 bases remaining between them. CDR3 in DNA: TGTGCCAGCAGTTGGACTCCCGGAAACGAGCAGTACTTC. Protein: CASSWTPGNEQYF.

J is TRBJ1-3 and V is TRBV2; D is unclear. The germline V gene has CDR1 SNHLY and CDR2 FYNNEI. V lost 5 bases and J lost 0, with 17 bases in between. The CDR3 is made up of 17 amino acids. DNA for the CDR3: TGTGCCAGCAGTACATCAGACGACACAAGCTCTGGAAACACCATATATTTT. Translating gives CASSTSDDTSSGNTIYF.

The chain recombines TRBV9 with TRBJ1-4; 7 bases are a match to TRBD1. This CDR3 has 15 amino acids. The germline CDR1 and CDR2 sequences are SGDLS and YYNGEE. The V segment lost 4 bases and the J segment 3 bases; nucleotides outside the gene matches: 6. This chain's CDR3 is CASSPSGQPNEKLFF. Here the CDR3 DNA reads TGTGCCAGCAGCCCCTCGGGACAGCCTAATGAAAAACTGTTTTTT.

This chain uses TRBV19 with TRBJ2-4, with TRBD1 matching 7 bases. The V gene's germline CDR1 is LNHDA and CDR2 SQIVND (reference sequence). CDR3 length equals 17 residues. V dropped 2 bases and J dropped 0; count of bases not matched to a gene: 7. CDR3 sequence: CASSILWDSLAKNIQYF. The CDR3 DNA reads TGTGCCAGTAGTATACTCTGGGACAGCTTAGCCAAAAACATTCAGTACTTC. Full variable domain (missing parts from reference TRBV19 and TRBJ2-4): DGGITQSPKYLFRKEGQNVTLSCEQNLNHDAMYWYRQDPGQGLRLIYYSQIVNDFQKGDIAEGYSVSREKKESFPLTVTSAQKNPTAFYLCASSILWDSLAKNIQYFGAGTRLSVL.